The clone carrying this T cell receptor beta chain was picked up many times. Its antigen is not known. Unique molecular identifiers were attached to individual cDNA molecules. From the 5' RACE reads, TCRdb called clonotypes with MiXCR, one entry per CDR3 protein. The sample consists of under 50,000 distinct CDR3 sequences, 5.6% of them appearing once. The data were obtained in a study of early T cells in non-severe SARS-CoV-2 infection. The overall study: Sequenced bulk RNA came from whole blood that was unsorted, and chains were unpaired. Regarding the study as a whole: Comparison of clonotypes with VDJdb favored anti-spike CD8 responses while missing private and CD4 specificities.

This sequence originates from an adult who was a healthcare worker with PCR-confirmed SARS-CoV-2 infection or an uninfected control (not recorded which). Sequences were obtained from whole blood.

CDR3 DNA: TGTGCCAGCAGTTTACAGCCGAACACTGAAGCTTTCTTT. It yields the protein CASSLQPNTEAFF. The chain combines TRBV12-3 or TRBV12-4 with TRBJ1-1; no clear D gene. The germline V and J ends were trimmed by 2 bases and 1 base, with 5 bases remaining between them. The CDR3 length is 13 residues.